One sample yielded the 28 T cell receptor beta chains listed below, sequenced in a study of lymphopenia after photon versus proton radiotherapy. Profiling relied on immunoSEQ multiplex PCR, and the TCRdb table lists in-frame clones only, not all of them. The data show over 25,000 clones, approximately 80% seen once. The material was peripheral blood, obtained from a patient treated with proton-based radiotherapy. These receptors were obtained from a woman aged 65 to 85 with pancreatic cancer.

The chain uses TRBV6-6 and TRBJ2-7; 7 bases align to TRBD1. This CDR3 has 13 amino acids. V lost 3 bases and J lost 3; bases outside the gene matches: 2. Germline values: CDR1 MNHNY, CDR2 SVGAGI (reference sequence). The CDR3 spells CASSYNRGYEQYF. In DNA form, the CDR3 reads TGTGCCAGCAGTTATAACAGGGGCTACGAGCAGTACTTC.

The V call is TRBV5-1, the J call TRBJ2-2, with D perhaps given as TRBD1 or TRBD2 (5 bases each). The ends were cut back, 6 bases at V and 0 bases at J, with 9 bases in the middle. Per germline, CDR1 SGHRS and CDR2 YFSETQ. CDR3 length: 14 residues. CDR3 DNA: TGCGCCAGCACCAGAGGGGCGAACACCGGGGAGCTGTTTTTT. Translating it yields CASTRGANTGELFF.

The chain has TRBV5-8 and TRBJ2-5; 9 bases align to TRBD1. Losses at the gene ends were 0 bases for V and 2 bases for J; bases not matched to a gene: 2. Germline CDR1 reads SGHTS; CDR2 reads YDEGEE. The CDR3 covers 15 residues. The CDR3: CASSLGQGVQETQYF. CDR3 DNA: TGTGCCAGCAGCTTGGGACAGGGGGTGCAAGAGACCCAGTACTTC.

The rearrangement joins TRBV7-3 to TRBJ2-5; perhaps TRBD1 as D (7 bases). The CDR3 length is 13 residues. Germline V gene data show CDR1 as SGHTA and CDR2 as FQGTGA. The germline V and J ends were trimmed by 6 bases and 4 bases, with 12 bases remaining between them. The chain's CDR3 is CASSSGGIETQYF. DNA of the CDR3: TGTGCCAGCAGTTCAGGGGGGATAGAGACCCAGTACTTC.

The genes are TRBV6-5 and TRBJ2-1; 9 positions match TRBD2. V dropped 2 bases and J dropped 6; count of bases not matched to a gene: 2. This CDR3 has 14 residues. Germline V gives CDR1 MNHEY, CDR2 SVGAGI. The CDR3, as DNA: TGTGCCAGCAGTTACGCGGGAGGGGGCAATGAGCAGTTCTTC. Translated: CASSYAGGGNEQFF.

The CDR3 is CASSITAGQETQYF. CDR3 coding DNA: TGTGCCAGTAGTATAACTGCAGGCCAAGAGACCCAGTACTTC. This chain uses TRBV19 with TRBJ2-5, with D uncertain. The CDR3 is made up of 14 amino acids. Germline CDR1 reads LNHDA; CDR2 reads SQIVND (reference sequence). V dropped 2 bases and J dropped 1 base, with 8 bases sitting between them.

V and J are TRBV18 and TRBJ2-7; D might be TRBD1 (5 bases). Germline lookup yields CDR1 KGHSH and CDR2 LQKENI. V was shortened by 3 bases and J by 0 bases, with 9 bases between the two germline ends. The CDR3 is made up of 14 amino acids. Written as DNA, the CDR3 is TGTGCCAGCTCACCGACAGAGAGCTCCTACGAGCAGTACTTC. Translated, it gives CASSPTESSYEQYF.

The rearrangement joins TRBV14 to TRBJ1-1, with TRBD1 as a possible D gene (6 bases). This CDR3 is 13 amino acids long. The germline V gene encodes CDR1 SGHDN and CDR2 FVKESK. V dropped 1 base and J dropped 7 bases, with 10 bases sitting between them. CDR3 coding DNA: TGTGCCAGCAGCCAAGGACGGACAGTTGAAGCTTTCTTT. Encoded protein: CASSQGRTVEAFF.

The chain recombines TRBV7-8 with TRBJ1-5, with D unclear. Trimming removed 2 bases from V and 5 bases from J, with 10 bases in between. The CDR3 runs to 14 residues. Germline CDR1 SGHVS, CDR2 FQNEAQ. The CDR3 region is CASSLSGPDQPQHF. In DNA, the CDR3 is TGTGCCAGCAGCTTATCCGGACCTGATCAGCCCCAGCATTTT.

V gene TRBV6-4 combines with J gene TRBJ1-1; D is uncertain. The germline V gene encodes CDR1 MRHNA and CDR2 SNTAGT. The CDR3 is made up of 13 amino acids. V gave up 4 bases and J gave up 1 base, with 7 bases separating them. CDR3 sequence: CASSGEGNTEAFF. The CDR3, as DNA: TGTGCCAGCAGTGGGGAGGGGAACACTGAAGCTTTCTTT.

The chain is built from TRBV29-1 and TRBJ1-1; 9 bases align to TRBD1. CDR3 length: 13 amino acids. Germline assignment: CDR1 SQVTM and CDR2 ANQGSEA. With 2 bases clipped from V and 4 bases from J, the junction kept 2 bases outside the gene matches. CDR3 coding DNA: TGCAGCGTTGAAACAGGGGGCGGCACTGAAGCTTTCTTT. Encoded protein: CSVETGGGTEAFF.

The V call is TRBV11-3, the J call TRBJ2-2, with 8 positions matching TRBD2. V was pared by 10 bases and J by 0 bases, with 13 bases of the junction left unmatched. The CDR3 is 17 amino acids. Germline CDR1 and CDR2: SGHNT and YENEEA. The CDR3 sequence: CAKLAVVAGANTGELFF. CDR3 nucleotides: TGTGCCAAACTAGCGGTCGTCGCCGGAGCGAACACCGGGGAGCTGTTTTTT.

Worth noting for this clone: Other DNA sequences in the same sample also yield this CDR3. The V and J genes are TRBV9 and TRBJ2-2; D call uncertain. Trimming removed 0 bases at V and 1 base at J, with 7 bases between. This CDR3 contains 15 residues. Germline V gives CDR1 SGDLS, CDR2 YYNGEE. The CDR3 loop reads CASSVGTVNTGELFF. The CDR3 nucleotides are TGTGCCAGCAGCGTAGGGACGGTGAACACCGGGGAGCTGTTTTTT.

The chain couples TRBV7-9 to TRBJ2-1; D gene ambiguous. V lost 2 bases to trimming and J lost 14 bases, with 10 bases between them. The CDR3 is 11 residues long. CDR1 is SEHNR, CDR2 FQNEAQ, per germline (reference sequence). The CDR3 DNA follows: TGTGCCAGCAGCTTATCGGGCCAGGAGTTCTTC. This sequence encodes CASSLSGQEFF.

The rearrangement uses TRBV4-3 and TRBJ2-1; a possible D gene is TRBD1 (5 bases). V dropped 0 bases and J dropped 4 bases, with 10 bases sitting between them. Germline CDR1 and CDR2: LGHNA and YSLEER. The CDR3 extends over 15 amino acids. The CDR3 here is CASSQDRVGYNEQFF. The DNA of the CDR3 is TGCGCCAGCAGCCAAGACAGGGTAGGGTACAATGAGCAGTTCTTC.

The chain has TRBV4-1 and TRBJ2-1, with 9 bases identical to TRBD2. With V trimmed by 4 bases and J by 5 bases, 6 bases remained unmatched. Germline CDR1 reads MGHRA; CDR2 reads YSYEKL. This CDR3 is 15 amino acids long. In nucleotides, the CDR3 is TGCGCCAGCAGCCGAGCCGGGACTAGCAACAATGAGCAGTTCTTC. Protein sequence: CASSRAGTSNNEQFF.

This rearrangement joins TRBV2 to TRBJ1-2, with 9 bases fitting TRBD1. The V and J ends lost 5 bases and 3 bases, in that order; junction bases with no gene match: 7. Per the germline V gene, CDR1 is SNHLY and CDR2 is FYNNEI. The CDR3 consists of 15 residues. This chain's CDR3 is CASSRPGQGDYGYTF. DNA of the CDR3: TGTGCCAGCAGTCGTCCGGGACAGGGTGACTATGGCTACACCTTC.

The CDR3 DNA is TGTGCCAGCAGCTTGTCTTCTGGGGCCAACGTCCTGACTTTC. As protein: CASSLSSGANVLTF. The chain combines TRBV5-4 with TRBJ2-6; D ambiguous. Germline CDR1 reads SGHNT; CDR2 reads YYREEE (reference sequence). This CDR3 has 14 residues. The V gene lost 1 base and the J gene lost 1 base, with 3 bases spanning the gap.

The chain joins TRBV9 to TRBJ1-2, with D perhaps TRBD1 (6 bases). The CDR3 has 12 amino acids. Trimming removed 2 bases at V and 9 bases at J, with 11 bases between. CDR1 SGDLS and CDR2 YYNGEE come from the germline V gene. The chain's CDR3 is CASSVDSSCYTF. The CDR3 region has the DNA TGTGCCAGCAGCGTGGACAGTTCTTGCTACACCTTC. The variable domain in full, completed from reference TRBV9 and TRBJ1-2, reads DSGVTQTPKHLITATGQRVTLRCSPRSGDLSVYWYQQSLDQGLQFLIQYYNGEERAKGNILERFSAQQFPDLHSELNLSSLELGDSALYFCASSVDSSCYTFGSGTRLTVV.

The chain employs TRBV6-1 and TRBJ2-7; 8 nucleotides agree with TRBD1. There are 14 residues in the CDR3. Trimming cost V 4 bases and J 3 bases; bases outside gene matches: 5. Germline values: CDR1 MNHNS, CDR2 SASEGT. CDR3 coding DNA: TGTGCCAGCAGTGCGGGACAGGCCATCTACGAGCAGTACTTC. It encodes CASSAGQAIYEQYF.

A few counts support this clone. The V and J genes are TRBV11-3 and TRBJ2-7, with D possibly TRBD1 on 5 matching bases. Germline-derived CDR1 and CDR2 are SGHNT and YENEEA. V was clipped by 5 bases and J by 5 bases, with 19 bases between them. The CDR3 is made up of 15 amino acids. CDR3 residues: CASSVELGPRDEQYF. The CDR3 nucleotides read TGTGCCAGCAGCGTCGAGTTGGGGCCCAGGGACGAGCAGTACTTC.

V and J are TRBV7-3 and TRBJ1-6, with D hard to call. Between the trimmed V and J ends, which lost 1 base and 0 bases, there was a span of 7 bases. The CDR3 has 16 amino acids. The germline V gene encodes CDR1 SGHTA and CDR2 FQGTGA. The DNA of the CDR3 is TGTGCCAGCAGCTTAATCGGCAGCTCCTATAATTCACCCCTCCACTTT. Translating gives CASSLIGSSYNSPLHF.

This clone has just one count. CDR3: CASSFLPSTDTQYF. The CDR3 DNA follows: TGTGCCAGCAGCTTCTTGCCGAGCACAGATACGCAGTATTTT. J is TRBJ2-3 and V is TRBV7-8; D not certain. The CDR3 consists of 14 residues. Germline V gives CDR1 SGHVS, CDR2 FQNEAQ. Trimming took off 3 bases at V and 0 bases at J, with 7 bases between the two ends.

The chain joins TRBV19 to TRBJ1-2; 10 nucleotides agree with TRBD1. The CDR3 runs 14 residues. Losses at the gene ends were 5 bases for V and 2 bases for J; bases not matched to a gene: 2. CDR1 is LNHDA and CDR2 is SQIVND in the germline V gene (reference sequence). The CDR3 loop reads CASSLDRGNYGYTF. DNA for the CDR3: TGTGCCAGTAGTTTGGACAGGGGGAACTATGGCTACACCTTC.

Here the CDR3 reads CASSDPYRASADTQYF. The CDR3 nucleotides are TGTGCCAGCAGCGATCCTTACCGGGCGAGCGCAGATACGCAGTATTTT. This chain joins TRBV25-1 and TRBJ2-3; no clear D. This CDR3 is 16 amino acids long. Germline V gives CDR1 MGHDK, CDR2 SYGVNS. V was cut by 6 bases and J by 4 bases, with 20 bases left in between.

V is TRBV11-1 and J is TRBJ2-5; D ambiguous. V shed 2 bases and J shed 3 bases, with 4 bases lying between them. Per the germline V gene, CDR1 is SGHAT and CDR2 is FQDESV (reference sequence). This CDR3 region has 12 residues. CDR3 sequence reads: CASSLWEETQYF. The CDR3 DNA reads TGTGCCAGCAGCTTATGGGAAGAGACCCAGTACTTC.

This chain uses TRBV7-2 with TRBJ2-5, with D unresolved. This CDR3 region has 12 residues. Trimming stripped 0 bases from V and 4 bases from J, with 3 bases between. In germline, CDR1 is SGHTA, CDR2 FQGNSA. CDR3 sequence reads: CASSLARETQYF. CDR3 in DNA: TGTGCCAGCAGCTTAGCACGAGAGACCCAGTACTTC.

The genes are TRBV27 and TRBJ2-3; a possible D gene is TRBD2 (7 bases). The CDR3 has 17 residues. The germline V gene has CDR1 MNHEY and CDR2 SMNVEV (reference sequence). V was cut by 6 bases and J by 8 bases, with 27 bases left in between. The CDR3 spells CASRDPQGGWHRVTQYF. CDR3 in DNA: TGTGCCAGCAGAGATCCACAGGGAGGGTGGCACAGAGTTACGCAGTATTTT.